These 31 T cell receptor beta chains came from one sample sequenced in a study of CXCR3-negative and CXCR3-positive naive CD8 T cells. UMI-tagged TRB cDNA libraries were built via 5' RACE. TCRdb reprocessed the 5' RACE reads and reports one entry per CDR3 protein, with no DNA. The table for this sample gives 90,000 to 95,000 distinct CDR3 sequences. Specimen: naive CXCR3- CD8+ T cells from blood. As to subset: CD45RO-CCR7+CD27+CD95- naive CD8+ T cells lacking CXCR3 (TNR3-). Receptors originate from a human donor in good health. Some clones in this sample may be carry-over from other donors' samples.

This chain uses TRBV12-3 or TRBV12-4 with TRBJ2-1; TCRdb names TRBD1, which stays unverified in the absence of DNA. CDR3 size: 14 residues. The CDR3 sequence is CASSPDRGPSEQYF.

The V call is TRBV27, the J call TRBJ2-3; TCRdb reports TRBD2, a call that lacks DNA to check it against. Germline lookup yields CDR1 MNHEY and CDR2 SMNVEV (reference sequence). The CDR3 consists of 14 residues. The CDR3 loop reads CASSGAEVAGAQYF.

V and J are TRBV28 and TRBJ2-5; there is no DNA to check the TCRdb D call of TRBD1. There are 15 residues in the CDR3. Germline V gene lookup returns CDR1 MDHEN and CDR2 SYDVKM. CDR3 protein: CASSFRTAPLETQYF.

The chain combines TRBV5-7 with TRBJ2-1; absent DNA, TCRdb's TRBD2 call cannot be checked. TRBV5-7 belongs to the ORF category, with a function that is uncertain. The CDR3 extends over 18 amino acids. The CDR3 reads CASSLGLAGSSSYNEQFF.

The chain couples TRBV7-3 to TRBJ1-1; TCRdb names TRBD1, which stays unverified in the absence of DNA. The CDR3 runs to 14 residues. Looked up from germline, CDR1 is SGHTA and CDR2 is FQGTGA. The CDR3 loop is CASSQTGSNTEAFF.

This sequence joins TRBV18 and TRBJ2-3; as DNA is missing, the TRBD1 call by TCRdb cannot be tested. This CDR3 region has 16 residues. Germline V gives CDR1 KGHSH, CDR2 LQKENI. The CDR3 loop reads CASSPRMRADTDTQYF.

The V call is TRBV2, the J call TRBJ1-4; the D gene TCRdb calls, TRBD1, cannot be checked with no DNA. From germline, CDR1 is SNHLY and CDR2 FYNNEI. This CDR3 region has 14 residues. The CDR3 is CASRRGISGEKLFF. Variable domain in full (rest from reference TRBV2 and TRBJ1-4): EPEVTQTPSHQVTQMGQEVILRCVPISNHLYFYWYRQILGQKVEFLVSFYNNEISEKSEIFDDQFSVERPDGSNFTLKIRSTKLEDSAMYFCASRRGISGEKLFFGSGTQLSVL.

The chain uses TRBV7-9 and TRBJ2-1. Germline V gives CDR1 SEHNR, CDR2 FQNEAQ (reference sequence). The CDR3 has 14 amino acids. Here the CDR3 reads CASSLNFGYNEQFF.

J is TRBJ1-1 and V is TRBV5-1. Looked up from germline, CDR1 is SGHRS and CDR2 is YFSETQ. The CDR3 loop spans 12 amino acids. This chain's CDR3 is CASSFGNTEAFF. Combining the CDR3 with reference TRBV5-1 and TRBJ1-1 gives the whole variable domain KAGVTQTPRYLIKTRGQQVTLSCSPISGHRSVSWYQQTPGQGLQFLFEYFSETQRNKGNFPGRFSGRQFSNSRSEMNVSTLELGDSALYLCASSFGNTEAFFGQGTRLTVV.

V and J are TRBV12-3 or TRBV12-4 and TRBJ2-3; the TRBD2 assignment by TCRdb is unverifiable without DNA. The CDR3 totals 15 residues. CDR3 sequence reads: CASSFTSGGTDTQYF.

The CDR3 loop is CASSQETRAGVISYEQYF. V and J are TRBV14 and TRBJ2-7; the D call from TCRdb, TRBD2, cannot be confirmed without DNA. This CDR3 is 18 amino acids long. In germline, CDR1 is SGHDN, CDR2 FVKESK.

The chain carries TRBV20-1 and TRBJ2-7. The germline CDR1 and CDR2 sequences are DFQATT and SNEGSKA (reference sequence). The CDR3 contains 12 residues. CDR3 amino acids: CSAWADSYEQYF.

CDR3 in amino acids: CASSPIRGGTSTDTQYF. The rearrangement uses TRBV4-3 and TRBJ2-3; TCRdb lists TRBD1, though no DNA is available to test this call. The CDR3 runs to 17 residues. Germline-derived CDR1 and CDR2 are LGHNA and YSLEER.

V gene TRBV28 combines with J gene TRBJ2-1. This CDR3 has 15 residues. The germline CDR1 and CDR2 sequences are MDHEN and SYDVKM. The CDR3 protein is CASSHTQPSNNEQFF.

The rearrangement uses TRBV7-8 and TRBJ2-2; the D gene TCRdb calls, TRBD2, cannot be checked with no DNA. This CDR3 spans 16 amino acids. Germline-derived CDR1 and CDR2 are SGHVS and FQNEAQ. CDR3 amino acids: CASSLEGNPSTGELFF. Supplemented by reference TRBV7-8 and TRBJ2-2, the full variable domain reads GAGVSQSPRYKVAKRGQDVALRCDPISGHVSLFWYQQALGQGPEFLTYFQNEAQLDKSGLPSDRFFAERPEGSVSTLKIQRTQQEDSAVYLCASSLEGNPSTGELFFGEGSRLTVL.

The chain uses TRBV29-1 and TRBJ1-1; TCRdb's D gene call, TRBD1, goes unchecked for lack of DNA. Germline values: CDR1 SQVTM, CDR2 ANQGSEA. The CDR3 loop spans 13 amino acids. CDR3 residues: CSVPAQGEAEAFF.

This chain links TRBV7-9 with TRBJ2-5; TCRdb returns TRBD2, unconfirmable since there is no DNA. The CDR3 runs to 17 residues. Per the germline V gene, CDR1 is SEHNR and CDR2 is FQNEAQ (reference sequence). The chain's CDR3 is CASSPRTSGGPQETQYF.

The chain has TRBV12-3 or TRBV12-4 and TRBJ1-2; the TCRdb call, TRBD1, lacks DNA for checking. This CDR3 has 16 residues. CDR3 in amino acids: CASSSGHPQVGYGYTF.

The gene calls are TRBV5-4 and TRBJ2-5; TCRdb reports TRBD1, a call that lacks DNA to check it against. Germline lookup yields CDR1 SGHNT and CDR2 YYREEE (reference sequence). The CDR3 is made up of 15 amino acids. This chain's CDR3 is CASSLGDRESETQYF.

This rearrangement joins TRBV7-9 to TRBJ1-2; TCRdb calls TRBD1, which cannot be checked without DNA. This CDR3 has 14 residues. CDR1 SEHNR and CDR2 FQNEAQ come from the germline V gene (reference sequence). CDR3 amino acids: CASSGGGTNYGYTF.

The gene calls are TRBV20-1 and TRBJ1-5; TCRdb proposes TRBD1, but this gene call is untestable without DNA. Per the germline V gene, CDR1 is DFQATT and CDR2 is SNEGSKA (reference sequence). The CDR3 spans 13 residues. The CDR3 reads CSATEGYNQPQHF.

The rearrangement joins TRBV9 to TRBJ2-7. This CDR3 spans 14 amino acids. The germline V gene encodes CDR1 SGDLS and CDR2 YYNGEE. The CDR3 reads CASSVASASYEQYF.

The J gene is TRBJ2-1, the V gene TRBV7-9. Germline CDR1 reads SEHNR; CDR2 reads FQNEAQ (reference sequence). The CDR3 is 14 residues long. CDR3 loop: CASSLVLSDNEQFF.

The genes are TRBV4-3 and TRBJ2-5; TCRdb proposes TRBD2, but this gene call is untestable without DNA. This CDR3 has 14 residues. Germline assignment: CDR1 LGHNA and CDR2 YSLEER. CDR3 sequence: CASSQAGGMETQYF.

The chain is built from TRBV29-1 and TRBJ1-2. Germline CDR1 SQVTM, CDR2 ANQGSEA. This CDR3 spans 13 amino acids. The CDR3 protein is CSVDDSFNYGYTF.

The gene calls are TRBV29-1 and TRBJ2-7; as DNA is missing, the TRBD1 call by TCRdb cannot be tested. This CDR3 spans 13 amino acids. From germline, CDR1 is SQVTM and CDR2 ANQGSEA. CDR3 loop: CSAGTGENYEQYF.

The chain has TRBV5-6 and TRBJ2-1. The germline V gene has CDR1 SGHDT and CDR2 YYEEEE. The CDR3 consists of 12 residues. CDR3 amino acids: CASSSSGDEQFF.

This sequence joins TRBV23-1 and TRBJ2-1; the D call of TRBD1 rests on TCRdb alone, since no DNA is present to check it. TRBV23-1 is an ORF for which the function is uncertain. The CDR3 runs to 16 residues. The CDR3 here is CASSQSRDRAHNEQFF.

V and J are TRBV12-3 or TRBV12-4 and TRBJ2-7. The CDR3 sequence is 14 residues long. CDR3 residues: CASSLVGTHYEQYF.

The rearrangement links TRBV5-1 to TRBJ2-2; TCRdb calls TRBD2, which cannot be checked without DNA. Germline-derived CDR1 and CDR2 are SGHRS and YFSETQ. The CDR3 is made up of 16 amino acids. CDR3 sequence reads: CASSLPAGSNTGELFF.

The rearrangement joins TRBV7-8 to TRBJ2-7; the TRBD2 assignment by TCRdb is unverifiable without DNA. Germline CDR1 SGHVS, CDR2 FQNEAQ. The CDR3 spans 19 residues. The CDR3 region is CASSLGAGVDGRVGYEQYF.